Listed below are T cell receptor beta chains from one sample, sequenced in a study of identical twins. TCRdb itself ran the 5' RACE reads through MiXCR, one entry per CDR3 protein. The table has 450,000 or so distinct CDR3 sequences, around a sixth seen once. The material sequenced was naive T cells sorted from blood. These TCRs come from a man over 45 in good health. Both conserved end residues are part of each CDR3. A D gene is named only where the DNA matches it firmly. Size is omitted from some rows. Given values are once, few, many or a class for expanded clones.

J gene: TRBJ2-3
clone size: few
D gene: TRBD1
V gene: TRBV18
CDR3 DNA: TGTGCCAGCTCACCAACGCGACAGGGAAACACAGATACGCAGTATTTT
CDR3 protein: CASSPTRQGNTDTQYF

J gene: TRBJ2-7
clone size: .
D gene: .
V gene: TRBV12-3/TRBV12-4
CDR3 DNA: TGTGCCAGCATTGGCCCAGGATTAAGCCGGGACGAGCAGTACTTC
CDR3 protein: CASIGPGLSRDEQYF

J gene: TRBJ2-7
clone size: few
D gene: TRBD1
V gene: TRBV20-1
CDR3 DNA: TGCAGTGCTAGAGGGACAGGGAGCCCCTACGAGCAGTACTTC
CDR3 protein: CSARGTGSPYEQYF

J gene: TRBJ2-2
clone size: few
D gene: TRBD2
V gene: TRBV27
CDR3 DNA: TGTGCCAGCACCCGGGGACTAGCGGGCACCGGGGAGCTGTTTTTT
CDR3 protein: CASTRGLAGTGELFF

J gene: TRBJ2-7
clone size: few
D gene: TRBD2
V gene: TRBV3-1
CDR3 DNA: TGTGCCAGCAGCCAAGCGTCGACTAGCTCGTACGAGCAGTACTTC
CDR3 protein: CASSQASTSSYEQYF

J gene: TRBJ2-1
clone size: many
D gene: .
V gene: TRBV11-2
CDR3 DNA: TGTGCCAGCAGCTTAGGTCGGATCAATGAGCAGTTCTTC
CDR3 protein: CASSLGRINEQFF

J gene: TRBJ2-2
clone size: many
D gene: TRBD2
V gene: TRBV6-1
CDR3 DNA: TGTGCCAGCAGTCGTAGCGGGGGGACAAACACCGGGGAGCTGTTTTTT
CDR3 protein: CASSRSGGTNTGELFF

J gene: TRBJ1-6
clone size: many
D gene: TRBD1
V gene: TRBV7-9
CDR3 DNA: TGTGCCAGCAGCTTCGATCAGGGGGCCCTCCACTTT
CDR3 protein: CASSFDQGALHF

J gene: TRBJ1-2
clone size: .
D gene: .
V gene: TRBV6-5
CDR3 DNA: TGTGCCAGCTACAGGAAGGAGTATGGCTACACCTTC
CDR3 protein: CASYRKEYGYTF

J gene: TRBJ2-1
clone size: .
D gene: .
V gene: TRBV4-3
CDR3 DNA: TGCGCCAGCAGCCAAGCAGTTGGGCTAGTAAATGAGCAGTTCTTC
CDR3 protein: CASSQAVGLVNEQFF

J gene: TRBJ2-2
clone size: .
D gene: TRBD2
V gene: TRBV5-1
CDR3 DNA: TGCGCCAGCAGCTTGGTGCCTCTAGCGGGCCCGAACACCGGGGAGCTGTTTTTT
CDR3 protein: CASSLVPLAGPNTGELFF

J gene: TRBJ2-3
clone size: .
D gene: .
V gene: TRBV25-1
CDR3 DNA: TGTGCCAGCAGTGATCCTGGGACGGCCCGGACAGATACGCAGTATTTT
CDR3 protein: CASSDPGTARTDTQYF

J gene: TRBJ2-1
clone size: many
D gene: TRBD1
V gene: TRBV5-1
CDR3 DNA: TGCGCCAGCAGCTTGTGGGGACAGCCGTACAATGAGCAGTTCTTC
CDR3 protein: CASSLWGQPYNEQFF

J gene: TRBJ2-7
clone size: few
D gene: TRBD1
V gene: TRBV6-1
CDR3 DNA: TGTGCCAGCTTAGCGGGACAGGGGGCCCACGAGCAGTACTTC
CDR3 protein: CASLAGQGAHEQYF

J gene: TRBJ2-2
clone size: many
D gene: .
V gene: TRBV20-1
CDR3 DNA: TGCAGTGCTAGGGATCTAGCCGGGAAAGTCGGGGAGCTGTTTTTT
CDR3 protein: CSARDLAGKVGELFF

J gene: TRBJ2-1
clone size: .
D gene: .
V gene: TRBV9
CDR3 DNA: TGTGCCAGCAGCTCTATTGGCGGGACAGAGCAGTTCTTC
CDR3 protein: CASSSIGGTEQFF

J gene: TRBJ2-3
clone size: .
D gene: TRBD2
V gene: TRBV5-5
CDR3 DNA: TGTGCCAGCAGCTACAGACTAGCAGGAGCTACGCAGTATTTT
CDR3 protein: CASSYRLAGATQYF

J gene: TRBJ2-7
clone size: many
D gene: .
V gene: TRBV10-3
CDR3 DNA: TGTGCCATCAGTGGAATCTCTACGAGCTCCTACGAGCAGTACTTC
CDR3 protein: CAISGISTSSYEQYF

J gene: TRBJ2-1
clone size: many
D gene: .
V gene: TRBV7-2
CDR3 DNA: TGTGCCAGCAGCATGCGGACTATCTACAATGAGCAGTTCTTC
CDR3 protein: CASSMRTIYNEQFF

J gene: TRBJ2-1
clone size: .
D gene: TRBD2
V gene: TRBV4-2
CDR3 DNA: TGTGCCAGCAGCCAAGAGGGGAGACTAGCGGGGTACAATGAGCAGTTCTTC
CDR3 protein: CASSQEGRLAGYNEQFF

J gene: TRBJ2-1
clone size: many
D gene: .
V gene: TRBV4-2
CDR3 DNA: TGTGCCAGCAGCGGTGGGACGTCATCCTACAATGAGCAGTTCTTC
CDR3 protein: CASSGGTSSYNEQFF

J gene: TRBJ2-1
clone size: .
D gene: .
V gene: TRBV11-2
CDR3 DNA: TGTGCCAGCAGCTTAGGAGGCTGGGGATGGGGTGTAGAGCAGTTCTTC
CDR3 protein: CASSLGGWGWGVEQFF

J gene: TRBJ1-5
clone size: many
D gene: .
V gene: TRBV20-1
CDR3 DNA: TGCAGTGCTAGAGTTTGGCAGGACCTAAATAGCAATCAGCCCCAGCATTTT
CDR3 protein: CSARVWQDLNSNQPQHF

J gene: TRBJ2-3
clone size: .
D gene: TRBD1
V gene: TRBV3-1
CDR3 DNA: TGTGCCAGCAGCCAAAACAGGGGTGCGGATACGCAGTATTTT
CDR3 protein: CASSQNRGADTQYF

J gene: TRBJ2-2
clone size: .
D gene: TRBD2
V gene: TRBV3-1
CDR3 DNA: TGTGCCAGCAGCCCCCCGGGACTAGTGGTCTCTGGGGAGCTGTTTTTT
CDR3 protein: CASSPPGLVVSGELFF

J gene: TRBJ2-7
clone size: .
D gene: TRBD2
V gene: TRBV27
CDR3 DNA: TGTGCCAGCAGTTTCGGAGCGGGAGGGGGCGAGCAGTACTTC
CDR3 protein: CASSFGAGGGEQYF

J gene: TRBJ1-5
clone size: once
D gene: TRBD1
V gene: TRBV6-1
CDR3 DNA: TGTGCCAGCACCCTGGGACAGGGGGCGTTTCAGCCCCAGCATTTT
CDR3 protein: CASTLGQGAFQPQHF

J gene: TRBJ2-7
clone size: many
D gene: .
V gene: TRBV20-1
CDR3 DNA: TGCAGTGCTAAGAATTACGAGCAGTACTTC
CDR3 protein: CSAKNYEQYF

J gene: TRBJ2-6
clone size: .
D gene: .
V gene: TRBV20-1
CDR3 DNA: TGCAGTGCTAGAGCCGTCTCTGGGGCCAACGTCCTGACTTTC
CDR3 protein: CSARAVSGANVLTF

J gene: TRBJ1-5
clone size: many
D gene: .
V gene: TRBV10-3
CDR3 DNA: TGTGCCATCAGTGAGGGGGGTGGCCGAATTCGTGAGCCCCAGCATTTT
CDR3 protein: CAISEGGGRIREPQHF

J gene: TRBJ2-1
clone size: few
D gene: TRBD2
V gene: TRBV28
CDR3 DNA: TGTGCCAGCAGGCAGCGGGGGGGTTACAATGAGCAGTTCTTC
CDR3 protein: CASRQRGGYNEQFF

J gene: TRBJ2-1
clone size: .
D gene: TRBD2
V gene: TRBV9
CDR3 DNA: TGTGCCAGCAGCGTATCGTCCAGCGGGGGGGAGGAGCAGTTCTTC
CDR3 protein: CASSVSSSGGEEQFF

J gene: TRBJ2-7
clone size: few
D gene: .
V gene: TRBV10-3
CDR3 DNA: TGTGCCATCAGCGAGAGGACAGGAGGGTTCTACGAGCAGTACTTC
CDR3 protein: CAISERTGGFYEQYF

J gene: TRBJ1-5
clone size: few
D gene: .
V gene: TRBV12-3/TRBV12-4
CDR3 DNA: TGTGCCAGCAGTTTGAAGGGGAATAGCAATCAGCCCCAGCATTTT
CDR3 protein: CASSLKGNSNQPQHF

J gene: TRBJ2-7
clone size: .
D gene: .
V gene: TRBV5-1
CDR3 DNA: TGCGCCAGCAGCTTACACAGGGAGGGCGAGCAGTACTTC
CDR3 protein: CASSLHREGEQYF

J gene: TRBJ2-7
clone size: .
D gene: .
V gene: TRBV11-2
CDR3 DNA: TGTGCCAGCAGCCGATCCTTTCACCGAAGGTCCGACCCCTACGAGCAGTACTTC
CDR3 protein: CASSRSFHRRSDPYEQYF

J gene: TRBJ1-1
clone size: .
D gene: .
V gene: TRBV6-1
CDR3 DNA: TGTGCCAGCAGTCCACCCGGGACGGTGAACACTGAAGCTTTCTTT
CDR3 protein: CASSPPGTVNTEAFF